This TCR beta chain was observed in a study of identical twins. This clonotype occurred a few times. CDR1 is MNHEY and CDR2 is SMNVEV in the germline V gene (reference sequence). Trimming cost V 0 bases and J 0 bases, with 6 bases left between them. The CDR3 contains 14 residues. TCRdb re-analysed the 5' RACE reads in MiXCR, keeping a single row per CDR3 protein. The sample contains a few hundred thousand distinct CDR3 sequences, 9% to 15% of which appear only once. These data were likewise used in another study, on yellow fever vaccine responses in identical twins.

This chain uses TRBV27 with TRBJ2-7, with no clear D. The sequencing sample was made of CD8+ T cells sorted from blood. The receptor was isolated from a woman aged 18-29 years in good health. The DNA for the CDR3 is TGTGCCAGCAGTTTATCGAAGGGCTCCTACGAGCAGTACGTC. It is translated as CASSLSKGSYEQYV.